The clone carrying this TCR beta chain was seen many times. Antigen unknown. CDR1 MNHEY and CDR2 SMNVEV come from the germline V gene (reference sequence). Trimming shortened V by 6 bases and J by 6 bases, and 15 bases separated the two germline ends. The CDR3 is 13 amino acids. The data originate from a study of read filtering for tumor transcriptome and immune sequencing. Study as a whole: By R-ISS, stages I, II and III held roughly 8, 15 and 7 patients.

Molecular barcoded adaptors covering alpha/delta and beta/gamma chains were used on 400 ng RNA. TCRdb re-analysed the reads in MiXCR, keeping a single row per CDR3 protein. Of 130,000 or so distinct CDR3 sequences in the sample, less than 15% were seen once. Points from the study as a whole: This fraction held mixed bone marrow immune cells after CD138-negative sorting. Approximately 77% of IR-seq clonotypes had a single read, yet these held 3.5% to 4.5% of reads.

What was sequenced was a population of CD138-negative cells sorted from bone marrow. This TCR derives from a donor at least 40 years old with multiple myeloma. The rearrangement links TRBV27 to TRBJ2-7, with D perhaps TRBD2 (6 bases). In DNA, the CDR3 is TGTGCCAGCAGCTTGAGTATGGAGGGCGAGCAGTACTTC. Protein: CASSLSMEGEQYF.